This is a list of T cell receptor beta chains from one sample in a study of T cells after yellow fever vaccination. TCRdb fed the 5' RACE reads into MiXCR, producing one record per CDR3 protein. This table has approximately 550,000 distinct CDR3 sequences, 15% to 20% appearing once. Sample: PBMCs, taken 15 days after the yellow fever booster vaccination. All receptors derive from a young man who received the YFV17D yellow fever vaccine. The CDR3 runs from the conserved cysteine through the conserved F or W. The order of the fields is D gene, clone size, V gene, J gene, CDR3 DNA, CDR3 protein. A D gene is named only where the DNA matches it firmly. Size tells how often a clone was seen (once, few, many) or the class of an expanded clone, and some rows leave it out.

.	few	TRBV18	TRBJ2-5	TGTGCCAGCTCACCTTTGCGCTCTGCACAAGAGACCCAGTACTTC	CASSPLRSAQETQYF
.	few	TRBV6-6	TRBJ2-7	TGTGCCAGCAGTTACAGGGCCGACTACGAGCAGTACTTC	CASSYRADYEQYF
.	few	TRBV7-9	TRBJ2-3	TGTGCCACCCAACTAGGAGTAGATACGCAGTATTTT	CATQLGVDTQYF
.	.	TRBV5-5	TRBJ2-2	TGTGCCAGCAGCCCATGGATAGGCGGGAAGACCGGGGAGCTGTTTTTT	CASSPWIGGKTGELFF
TRBD2	once	TRBV24-1	TRBJ2-1	TGTGCCACCAGTGATGAGAGCGGGAACAACAATGAGCAGTTCTTC	CATSDESGNNNEQFF
.	.	TRBV9	TRBJ2-5	TGTGCCAGCAGCAAGTACCGGGAGAGAGAGACCCAGTACTTC	CASSKYRERETQYF
.	few	TRBV6-2/TRBV6-3	TRBJ2-3	TGTGCCAGCAGAGGACAGCCCGGATATACGCAGTATTTT	CASRGQPGYTQYF
TRBD1	.	TRBV5-1	TRBJ1-2	TGCGCCAGCAGCTACCGGGACAGGGGGACTGATGGCTACACCTTC	CASSYRDRGTDGYTF
.	.	TRBV20-1	TRBJ2-2	TGCAGTGCAAGACAGTACGGGGAGCTGTTTTTT	CSARQYGELFF
TRBD1	.	TRBV7-8	TRBJ2-2	TGTGCCAGCAGCCTACGGGACAGTTCCACCGGGGAGCTGTTTTTT	CASSLRDSSTGELFF
TRBD1	few	TRBV23-1	TRBJ2-3	TGCGCCAGAGTACTACCAGGACAGGGGCCGCGAGCGCGATATACGCAGTATTTT	CARVLPGQGPRARYTQYF
.	few	TRBV7-2	TRBJ2-5	TGTGCCAGCAGCAGAGGGGATCTAGCTAAAGAGACCCAGTACTTC	CASSRGDLAKETQYF
.	.	TRBV29-1	TRBJ1-4	TGCAGCGTTCAAAGTACCAATGAAAAACTGTTTTTT	CSVQSTNEKLFF
.	.	TRBV29-1	TRBJ2-5	TGCAGCGTTGAAGATCGCAGGGTTGTGGAGACCCAGTACTTC	CSVEDRRVVETQYF
.	.	TRBV12-3/TRBV12-4	TRBJ2-5	TGTGCCAGCACTCAGACAGGGACTCAAGAGACCCAGTACTTC	CASTQTGTQETQYF
.	.	TRBV6-1	TRBJ1-4	TGTGCCACCCGGGGGGGGGATAATGAAAAACTGTTTTTT	CATRGGDNEKLFF
TRBD2	.	TRBV7-8	TRBJ2-1	TGTGCCAGCAGCTTAGACGGGACTAGCGTTTTCTTC	CASSLDGTSVFF
.	few	TRBV12-3/TRBV12-4	TRBJ2-7	TGTGCCAGCAGTCCACGTTCTAGCGCTAGCTACGAGCAGTACTTC	CASSPRSSASYEQYF
TRBD2	.	TRBV13	TRBJ2-5	TGTGCCAGCAGCTTAGATCCGGGAGGGCCTGAGGAGACCCAGTACTTC	CASSLDPGGPEETQYF
.	.	TRBV9	TRBJ2-7	TGTGCCAGCAGCCCGAATTTAGGGGGTCCCTACGAGCAGTACTTC	CASSPNLGGPYEQYF
.	once	TRBV11-2	TRBJ1-5	TGTGCCAGCAGCTCATTAGACGCACCCCTGGGGCCCCAGCATTTT	CASSSLDAPLGPQHF
TRBD1	few	TRBV20-1	TRBJ2-7	TGCAGTGCTAGCCACCCGGGACAGGGGCACGAGCAGTACTTC	CSASHPGQGHEQYF
TRBD1	.	TRBV12-3/TRBV12-4	TRBJ1-4	TGTGCCAGCAGTCCGACCGGGACAGGCCCTGAAAAACTGTTTTTT	CASSPTGTGPEKLFF
TRBD1	.	TRBV3-1	TRBJ2-2	TGTGCCAGCAGCCACGGACAGGGTCGGACCGGGGAGCTGTTTTTT	CASSHGQGRTGELFF
TRBD1	few	TRBV7-3	TRBJ2-2	TGTGCCAGCAGCCCGACAGGGGCGGCGGACACCGGGGAGCTGTTTTTT	CASSPTGAADTGELFF
.	.	TRBV19	TRBJ2-2	TGTGCCAGTAGTGGGCAGGCCCACGGGGAGCTGTTTTTT	CASSGQAHGELFF
.	few	TRBV12-3/TRBV12-4	TRBJ1-1	TGTGCCAGCAGTTTAGAGGGTTTGGGGAACACTGAAGCTTTCTTT	CASSLEGLGNTEAFF
TRBD1	few	TRBV30	TRBJ2-3	TGTGCCTGGAGTGTGGGAAACAGGGGTGATACGCAGTATTTT	CAWSVGNRGDTQYF
.	few	TRBV12-3/TRBV12-4	TRBJ1-6	TGTGCCAGCAGTTGGGGGAATTCACCCCTCCACTTT	CASSWGNSPLHF
.	few	TRBV24-1	TRBJ2-5	TGTGCCACCAGTGATCCACTAGCCGGGGTCGGAGAGACCCAGTACTTC	CATSDPLAGVGETQYF
.	few	TRBV13	TRBJ2-6	TGTGCCAGCAGCTCTCACACGCTGGGGCAGATTCTAGGATCTGGGGCCAACGTCCTGACTTTC	CASSSHTLGQILGSGANVLTF
.	.	TRBV9	TRBJ2-5	TGTGCCAGCAGCGTATTAGGGGAGGAGACCCAGTACTTC	CASSVLGEETQYF
TRBD1	many	TRBV6-2/TRBV6-3	TRBJ2-1	TGTGCCAGCAGTCCCGATACAGGGGCCCCTATGGAGCAGTTCTTC	CASSPDTGAPMEQFF
TRBD1	.	TRBV20-1	TRBJ2-3	TGCAGTGCTAGAGGATGGGACAGGGGATGGGCTGGAACAGATACGCAGTATTTT	CSARGWDRGWAGTDTQYF
.	.	TRBV20-1	TRBJ2-5	TGCAGTGCTCCGGACAGCATAACCCAAGAGACCCAGTACTTC	CSAPDSITQETQYF
.	.	TRBV4-3	TRBJ2-2	TGCGCCAGCAGCCAATACAGAAGGAAGGTCAACGGGGAGCTGTTTTTT	CASSQYRRKVNGELFF
TRBD1	.	TRBV7-8	TRBJ2-7	TGTGCCAGCAGCCTGGGGACAGGGAATGGACCGAGTGGGCAGTACTTC	CASSLGTGNGPSGQYF
TRBD1	few	TRBV10-3	TRBJ2-3	TGTGCCATCAGCCCGGACAGGGGGAGAATTCTTGGCGATACGCAGTATTTT	CAISPDRGRILGDTQYF
.	few	TRBV5-1	TRBJ2-3	TGCGCCAGCAAGACAGACACTAGCACAGATACGCAGTATTTT	CASKTDTSTDTQYF
.	few	TRBV7-9	TRBJ2-5	TGTGCCAGCAGCTTAGCGCTGTACGTCAACCAAGAGACCCAGTACTTC	CASSLALYVNQETQYF
.	.	TRBV5-1	TRBJ2-7	TGCGCCAGCAGCCAGACAGGTCCGTCCTACGAGCAGTACTTC	CASSQTGPSYEQYF
.	few	TRBV7-9	TRBJ2-1	TGTGCCAGCAGCGTCCCCTACAATGAGCAGTTCTTC	CASSVPYNEQFF
TRBD2	.	TRBV20-1	TRBJ2-1	TGCAAACTAGCGGGAACGGTCAATGAGCAGTTCTTC	CKLAGTVNEQFF
.	few	TRBV6-1	TRBJ1-2	TGTGCCAGCAGCACCGACCGCGTACAATTAACGGGTTACACCTTC	CASSTDRVQLTGYTF
.	.	TRBV7-2	TRBJ2-1	TGTGCCAGCAGTCCCGGGACTGGCATCGGGGAGCAGTTCTTC	CASSPGTGIGEQFF
TRBD2	few	TRBV12-3/TRBV12-4	TRBJ2-5	TGTGCCAGCAGTTTTCAAGGTAGCGGGAGTGGAAAAGAGACCCAGTACTTC	CASSFQGSGSGKETQYF
.	few	TRBV20-1	TRBJ2-1	TGCAGTGCTGGGGGGACAAACGCTTACAATGAGCAGTTCTTC	CSAGGTNAYNEQFF
TRBD1	.	TRBV28	TRBJ2-7	TGTGCCAGCACTGAGGGGACAGGGGGAGGATACGAGCAGTACTTC	CASTEGTGGGYEQYF
.	few	TRBV20-1	TRBJ2-7	TGCAGTGCTAGAGATCAGCGGAGGAGCTCCTACGAGCAGTACTTC	CSARDQRRSSYEQYF
TRBD2	many	TRBV20-1	TRBJ2-6	TGCAGTGCTAGAGAAGGGCCGGGAGGTGGGGCCAACGTCCTGACTTTC	CSAREGPGGGANVLTF
.	.	TRBV6-2/TRBV6-3	TRBJ2-1	TGTGCCAGCAGTTACTCGATCCGGGGAGGCGGTTACAATGAGGAGTTCTTC	CASSYSIRGGGYNEEFF
.	.	TRBV5-4	TRBJ2-7	TGTGCCAGCAGCTTAGCTCGCCAGGAGCAGTACTTC	CASSLARQEQYF
TRBD1	.	TRBV24-1	TRBJ2-5	TGTGCCACAACCGGGACAGGCCCAGAGACCCAGTACTTC	CATTGTGPETQYF
TRBD2	few	TRBV12-3/TRBV12-4	TRBJ2-1	TGTGCCAGCCCTTCCCTGGCGGGGGGGGAGCAGTTCTTC	CASPSLAGGEQFF
.	once	TRBV28	TRBJ2-1	TGTGCCAGCAGTTCGGGATCCGGAGGTAGCTCCTACAATGAGCAGTTCTTC	CASSSGSGGSSYNEQFF
.	few	TRBV7-7	TRBJ2-5	TGTGCTAGCAGCTGGATGGAGGGGGCCGGGGAGACCCAGTACTTC	CASSWMEGAGETQYF
TRBD2	few	TRBV20-1	TRBJ2-1	TGCAGTGCTAGAGATAGCGGGACTATCAATGAGCAGTTCTTC	CSARDSGTINEQFF
.	.	TRBV7-9	TRBJ1-1	TGTGCCAGCAGCCCGTCGTCAGGGGCTGGTGAAGCTTTCTTT	CASSPSSGAGEAFF